Following are 13 T cell receptor beta chains from one sample sequenced in a study of vaccination effects on CD4 cells after COVID-19. No antigen has been assigned to these receptors. Ahead of sequencing, the ViraFEST assay grew antigen-specific CD4+ T cells using viral peptide pools. CD4+ T cell isolation took place after approximately ten days of culture. Repertoires were generated with immunoSEQ multiplex PCR, while TCRdb's copy carries only in-frame clones and drops some. The table records about 79,000 clones, roughly 74% of them present only once. This sample comprised CD4+ T cells from PBMCs cultured with HCoV-229E spike peptides, obtained before COVID-19 vaccination. These receptors were taken from a human donor who received a COVID-19 vaccine.

V and J are TRBV5-1 and TRBJ2-1; TRBD1 aligns across 9 bases. V was pared by 4 bases and J by 5 bases, with 7 bases of the junction left unmatched. This CDR3 region has 15 residues. Germline V lookup: CDR1 SGHRS, CDR2 YFSETQ. CDR3 loop: CASSLDRGGNNEQFF. CDR3 sequence (DNA): TGCGCCAGCAGCCTCGACAGGGGGGGCAACAATGAGCAGTTCTTC.

The CDR3 here is CASSLARWGGTDTQYF. DNA of the CDR3: TGTGCCAGCAGCTTAGCCCGGTGGGGGGGCACAGATACGCAGTATTTT. The chain is built from TRBV7-2 and TRBJ2-3; weak D call: TRBD2 (6 bases). This CDR3 has 16 amino acids. Trimming removed 0 bases from V and 1 base from J, with 11 bases in between. Per germline, CDR1 SGHTA and CDR2 FQGNSA.

V usage is TRBV2 and J usage is TRBJ1-5; D unresolved. V lost 7 bases and J 0 bases, leaving 7 bases between the germline ends. The length of the CDR3 is 13 residues. Germline V gene data show CDR1 as SNHLY and CDR2 as FYNNEI. The CDR3 bases are TGTGCCAGCACCAGTACTAGCAATCAGCCCCAGCATTTT. Its protein is CASTSTSNQPQHF.

The chain recombines TRBV18 with TRBJ2-5; D gene ambiguous. V was shortened by 3 bases and J by 3 bases, with 17 bases between the two germline ends. There are 16 residues in the CDR3. The V gene's germline CDR1 is KGHSH and CDR2 LQKENI. CDR3 loop: CASSPVVEWTKETQYF. CDR3 sequence (DNA): TGTGCCAGCTCACCCGTCGTCGAATGGACGAAAGAGACCCAGTACTTC.

The chain combines TRBV7-9 with TRBJ1-6, with D perhaps TRBD1 (5 bases). This CDR3 is built from 15 residues. Trimming took off 1 base at V and 7 bases at J, with 11 bases between the two ends. CDR1 SEHNR and CDR2 FQNEAQ come from the germline V gene (reference sequence). CDR3: CASSLGGVLNSPLHF. Written as DNA, the CDR3 is TGTGCCAGCAGCTTAGGAGGGGTACTAAATTCACCCCTCCACTTT.

The genes are TRBV6-1 and TRBJ1-6, with unresolved D. With 2 bases removed from V and 7 bases from J, the gap between germline ends came to 6 bases. The CDR3 extends over 13 amino acids. Germline-derived CDR1 and CDR2 are MNHNS and SASEGT. The CDR3 DNA reads TGTGCCAGCAGTGAACGTCGGAATTCACCCCTCCACTTT. Translated: CASSERRNSPLHF.

The DNA for the CDR3 is TGTGCCAGCAGAGCGGGACACGGTGGAAACATTCAGTACTTC. Translated: CASRAGHGGNIQYF. V usage is TRBV28 and J usage is TRBJ2-4; perhaps TRBD2 as D (7 bases). CDR1 and CDR2 from the germline V gene are MDHEN and SYDVKM. The V end was cut by 6 bases, the J end by 6 bases, with 15 bases between. This CDR3 comprises 14 residues.

The chain couples TRBV2 to TRBJ2-5; 8 bases agree with TRBD1. Trimming took 4 bases from V and 4 from J; bases not matched to a gene: 5. The CDR3 totals 14 residues. Germline CDR1 reads SNHLY; CDR2 reads FYNNEI. The CDR3 loop reads CASSVQQGVETQYF. The CDR3 DNA reads TGTGCCAGCAGTGTCCAACAGGGGGTAGAGACCCAGTACTTC.

The chain recombines TRBV19 with TRBJ1-4; 7 nucleotides line up with TRBD1. The CDR3 is 14 amino acids. The ends lost 3 bases at V and 3 bases at J; junction bases unmatched: 1. From germline, CDR1 is LNHDA and CDR2 SQIVND (reference sequence). CDR3 nucleotides: TGTGCCAGTAGTATGGGGACAGCTAATGAAAAACTGTTTTTT. It codes for CASSMGTANEKLFF. Filled out from reference TRBV19 and TRBJ1-4, the complete variable domain reads DGGITQSPKYLFRKEGQNVTLSCEQNLNHDAMYWYRQDPGQGLRLIYYSQIVNDFQKGDIAEGYSVSREKKESFPLTVTSAQKNPTAFYLCASSMGTANEKLFFGSGTQLSVL.

This chain joins TRBV29-1 and TRBJ1-2; D is uncertain. The V end was cut by 4 bases, the J end by 2 bases, with 11 bases between. The CDR3 has 13 amino acids. Per germline, CDR1 SQVTM and CDR2 ANQGSEA. CDR3 coding DNA: TGCAGCGTTGGTGGGGTCCAGAACTATGGCTACACCTTC. Translation gives CSVGGVQNYGYTF.

The V and J genes are TRBV9 and TRBJ2-5; D not certain. Germline CDR1 is SGDLS and CDR2 is YYNGEE. The ends were cut back, 4 bases at V and 9 bases at J, with 22 bases in the middle. CDR3 length: 15 amino acids. The CDR3 spells CASSPIGDWKSSQYF. The CDR3 DNA is TGTGCCAGCAGCCCAATCGGTGACTGGAAGTCGTCCCAGTACTTC.

CDR3 DNA: TGTGCCATCACTCGCGGGGGTAGCACAGATACGCAGTATTTT. Translated, it gives CAITRGGSTDTQYF. V and J are TRBV10-3 and TRBJ2-3, with 7 bases that match TRBD2. The V and J ends lost 7 bases and 0 bases, in that order; junction bases with no gene match: 4. The germline gives CDR1 ENHRY, CDR2 SYGVKD. The CDR3 has 14 residues.

The J gene is TRBJ1-4, the V gene TRBV7-9, with 7 bases fitting TRBD1. Germline-derived CDR1 and CDR2 are SEHNR and FQNEAQ (reference sequence). The CDR3 totals 14 residues. Unmatched junction bases numbered 8, after V lost 5 bases and J lost 8 bases. The CDR3 sequence is CASSPTGVVEKLFF. CDR3 nucleotide sequence: TGTGCCAGCAGCCCTACAGGGGTGGTCGAAAAACTGTTTTTT.